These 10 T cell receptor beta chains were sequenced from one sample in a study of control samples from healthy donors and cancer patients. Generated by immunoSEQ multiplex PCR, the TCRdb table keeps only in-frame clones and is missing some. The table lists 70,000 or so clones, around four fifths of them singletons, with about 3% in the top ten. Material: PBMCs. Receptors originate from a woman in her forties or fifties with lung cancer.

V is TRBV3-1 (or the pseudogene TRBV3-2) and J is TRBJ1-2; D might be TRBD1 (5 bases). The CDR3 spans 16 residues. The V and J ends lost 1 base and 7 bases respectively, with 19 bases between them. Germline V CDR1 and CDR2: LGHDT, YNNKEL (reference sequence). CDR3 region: CASSQVAATVLPGYTF. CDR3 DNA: TGTGCCAGCAGCCAAGTCGCCGCGACAGTCCTGCCTGGCTACACCTTC.

CDR3 DNA: TGTGCCAGCAGCCAATGGTCAGGGGCGTATGGCTACACCTTC. It yields the protein CASSQWSGAYGYTF. The chain links TRBV14 to TRBJ1-2; tentative D call: TRBD1 (6 bases). V was cut by 2 bases and J by 5 bases, with 12 bases left in between. This CDR3 spans 14 amino acids. CDR1 SGHDN and CDR2 FVKESK come from the germline V gene. Full variable domain (remainder filled in from reference TRBV14 and TRBJ1-2): EAGVTQFPSHSVIEKGQTVTLRCDPISGHDNLYWYRRVMGKEIKFLLHFVKESKQDESGMPNNRFLAERTGGTYSTLKVQPAELEDSGVYFCASSQWSGAYGYTFGSGTRLTVV.

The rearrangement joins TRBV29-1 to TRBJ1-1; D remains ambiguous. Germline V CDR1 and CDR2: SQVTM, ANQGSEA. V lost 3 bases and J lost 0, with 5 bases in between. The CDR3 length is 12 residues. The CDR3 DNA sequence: TGCAGCGTTGACCGCTTGAACACTGAAGCTTTCTTT. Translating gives CSVDRLNTEAFF.

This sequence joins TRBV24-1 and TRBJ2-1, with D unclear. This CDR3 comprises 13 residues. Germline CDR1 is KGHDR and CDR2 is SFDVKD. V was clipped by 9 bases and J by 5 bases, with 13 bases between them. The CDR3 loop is CATSPRINNEQFF. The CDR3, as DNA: TGTGCCACCTCGCCACGGATTAACAATGAGCAGTTCTTC.

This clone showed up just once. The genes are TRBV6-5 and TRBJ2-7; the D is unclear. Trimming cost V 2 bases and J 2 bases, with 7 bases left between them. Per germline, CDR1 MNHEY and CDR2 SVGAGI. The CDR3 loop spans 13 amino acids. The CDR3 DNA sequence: TGTGCCAGCAGTTACCTGGGGACCTACGAGCAGTACTTC. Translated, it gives CASSYLGTYEQYF.

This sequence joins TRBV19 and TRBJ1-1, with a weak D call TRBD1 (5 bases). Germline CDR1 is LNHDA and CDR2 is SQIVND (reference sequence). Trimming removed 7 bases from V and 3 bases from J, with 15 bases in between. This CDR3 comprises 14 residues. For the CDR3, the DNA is TGTGCCAGTACTCCGAATGGAGGGGACACTGAAGCTTTCTTT. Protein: CASTPNGGDTEAFF. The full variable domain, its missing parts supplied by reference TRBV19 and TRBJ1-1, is DGGITQSPKYLFRKEGQNVTLSCEQNLNHDAMYWYRQDPGQGLRLIYYSQIVNDFQKGDIAEGYSVSREKKESFPLTVTSAQKNPTAFYLCASTPNGGDTEAFFGQGTRLTVV.

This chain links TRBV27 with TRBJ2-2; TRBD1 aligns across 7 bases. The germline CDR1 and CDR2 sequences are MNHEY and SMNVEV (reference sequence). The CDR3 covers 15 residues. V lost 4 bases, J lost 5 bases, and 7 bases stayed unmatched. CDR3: CASSSGQAGTGELFF. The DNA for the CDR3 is TGTGCCAGCAGTTCAGGACAGGCCGGGACCGGGGAGCTGTTTTTT.

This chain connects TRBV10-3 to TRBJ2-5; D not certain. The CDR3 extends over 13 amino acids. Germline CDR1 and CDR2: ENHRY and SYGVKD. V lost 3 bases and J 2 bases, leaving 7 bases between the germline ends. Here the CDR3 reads CAISDSSQETQYF. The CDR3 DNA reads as TGTGCCATCAGTGATAGTAGTCAAGAGACCCAGTACTTC.

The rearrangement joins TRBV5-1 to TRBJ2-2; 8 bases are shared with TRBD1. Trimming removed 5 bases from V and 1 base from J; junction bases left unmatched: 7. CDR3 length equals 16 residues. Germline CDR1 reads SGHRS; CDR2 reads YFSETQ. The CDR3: CASRNRGSLNTGELFF. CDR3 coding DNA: TGCGCCAGCAGAAACAGGGGGTCCCTGAACACCGGGGAGCTGTTTTTT. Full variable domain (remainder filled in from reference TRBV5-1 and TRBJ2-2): KAGVTQTPRYLIKTRGQQVTLSCSPISGHRSVSWYQQTPGQGLQFLFEYFSETQRNKGNFPGRFSGRQFSNSRSEMNVSTLELGDSALYLCASRNRGSLNTGELFFGEGSRLTVL.

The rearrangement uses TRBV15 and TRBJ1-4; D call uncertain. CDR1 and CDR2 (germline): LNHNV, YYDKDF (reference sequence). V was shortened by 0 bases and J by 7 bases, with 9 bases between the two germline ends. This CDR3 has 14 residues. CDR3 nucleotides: TGTGCCACCAGCAGAGATCTAGAGGGTGAAAAACTGTTTTTT. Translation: CATSRDLEGEKLFF.